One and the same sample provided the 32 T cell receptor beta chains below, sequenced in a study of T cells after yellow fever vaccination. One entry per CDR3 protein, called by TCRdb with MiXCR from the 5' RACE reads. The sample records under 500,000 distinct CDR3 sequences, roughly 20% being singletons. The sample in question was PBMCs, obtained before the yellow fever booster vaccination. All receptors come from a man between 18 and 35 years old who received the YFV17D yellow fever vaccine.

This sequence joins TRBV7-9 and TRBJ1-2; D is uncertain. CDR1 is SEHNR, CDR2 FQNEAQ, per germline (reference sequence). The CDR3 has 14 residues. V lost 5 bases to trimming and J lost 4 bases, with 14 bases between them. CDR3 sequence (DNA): TGTGCCAGCAGCCCAGTGGGAAAAGGCTATGGCTACACCTTC. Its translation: CASSPVGKGYGYTF.

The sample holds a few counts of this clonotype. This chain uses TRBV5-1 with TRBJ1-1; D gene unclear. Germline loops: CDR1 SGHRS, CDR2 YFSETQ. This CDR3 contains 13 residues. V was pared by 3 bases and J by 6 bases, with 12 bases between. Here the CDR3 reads CASSWRFGAEAFF. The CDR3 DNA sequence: TGCGCCAGCAGCTGGCGGTTTGGGGCTGAAGCTTTCTTT. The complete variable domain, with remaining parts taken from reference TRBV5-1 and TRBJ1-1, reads KAGVTQTPRYLIKTRGQQVTLSCSPISGHRSVSWYQQTPGQGLQFLFEYFSETQRNKGNFPGRFSGRQFSNSRSEMNVSTLELGDSALYLCASSWRFGAEAFFGQGTRLTVV.

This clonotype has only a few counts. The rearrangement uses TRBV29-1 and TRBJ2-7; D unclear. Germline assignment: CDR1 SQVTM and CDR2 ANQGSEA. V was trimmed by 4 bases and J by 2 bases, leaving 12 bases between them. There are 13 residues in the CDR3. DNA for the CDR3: TGCAGCGTTGTACTCTCGCTGACCTACGAGCAGTACTTC. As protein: CSVVLSLTYEQYF.

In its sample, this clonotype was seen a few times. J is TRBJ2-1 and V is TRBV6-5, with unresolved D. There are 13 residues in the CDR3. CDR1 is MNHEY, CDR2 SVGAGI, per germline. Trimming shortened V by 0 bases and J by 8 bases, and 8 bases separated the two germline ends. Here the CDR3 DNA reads TGTGCCAGCAGTTACTCATCTAGTCATGAGCAGTTCTTC. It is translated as CASSYSSSHEQFF.

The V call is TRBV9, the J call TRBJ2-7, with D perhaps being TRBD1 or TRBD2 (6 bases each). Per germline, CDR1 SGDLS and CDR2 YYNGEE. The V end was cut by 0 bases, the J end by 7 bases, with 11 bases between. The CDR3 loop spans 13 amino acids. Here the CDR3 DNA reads TGTGCCAGCAGCGTAGTGGGGGGCGCGGAGCAGTACTTC. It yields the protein CASSVVGGAEQYF.

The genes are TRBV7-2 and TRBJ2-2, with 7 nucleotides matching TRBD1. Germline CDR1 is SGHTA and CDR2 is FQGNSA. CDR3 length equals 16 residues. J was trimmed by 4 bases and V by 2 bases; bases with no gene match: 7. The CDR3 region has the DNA TGTGCCAGCAGCTTACAGAGACAGGGCGGCACCGGGGAGCTGTTTTTT. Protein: CASSLQRQGGTGELFF.

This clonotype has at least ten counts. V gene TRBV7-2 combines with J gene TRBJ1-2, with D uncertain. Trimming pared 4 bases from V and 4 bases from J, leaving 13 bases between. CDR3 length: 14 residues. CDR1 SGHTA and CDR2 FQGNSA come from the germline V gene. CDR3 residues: CASSSYEAIYGYTF. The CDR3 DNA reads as TGTGCCAGCAGCTCGTACGAGGCTATCTATGGCTACACCTTC.

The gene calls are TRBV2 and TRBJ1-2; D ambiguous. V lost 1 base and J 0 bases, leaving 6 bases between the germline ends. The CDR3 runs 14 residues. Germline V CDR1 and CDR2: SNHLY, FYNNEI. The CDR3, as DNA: TGTGCCAGCAGTGAAGTGGTGGCTAACTATGGCTACACCTTC. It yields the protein CASSEVVANYGYTF. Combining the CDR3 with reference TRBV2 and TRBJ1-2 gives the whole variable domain EPEVTQTPSHQVTQMGQEVILRCVPISNHLYFYWYRQILGQKVEFLVSFYNNEISEKSEIFDDQFSVERPDGSNFTLKIRSTKLEDSAMYFCASSEVVANYGYTFGSGTRLTVV.

The CDR3 bases are TGTGCCAGCAGCGTTGGGAAAATAGGGCCAGATACGCAGTATTTT. This encodes CASSVGKIGPDTQYF. The genes are TRBV9 and TRBJ2-3; no definite D call. V was cut by 2 bases and J by 4 bases, with 14 bases left in between. The CDR3 is 15 amino acids. Germline CDR1 reads SGDLS; CDR2 reads YYNGEE. The variable domain in full, completed from reference TRBV9 and TRBJ2-3, reads DSGVTQTPKHLITATGQRVTLRCSPRSGDLSVYWYQQSLDQGLQFLIQYYNGEERAKGNILERFSAQQFPDLHSELNLSSLELGDSALYFCASSVGKIGPDTQYFGPGTRLTVL.

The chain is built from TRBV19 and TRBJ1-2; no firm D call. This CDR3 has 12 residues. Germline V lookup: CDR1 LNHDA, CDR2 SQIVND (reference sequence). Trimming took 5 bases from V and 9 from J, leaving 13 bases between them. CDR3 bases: TGTGCCAGTAGTCCCCAGGCAGACCGCTACACCTTC. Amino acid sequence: CASSPQADRYTF. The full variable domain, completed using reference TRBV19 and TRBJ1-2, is DGGITQSPKYLFRKEGQNVTLSCEQNLNHDAMYWYRQDPGQGLRLIYYSQIVNDFQKGDIAEGYSVSREKKESFPLTVTSAQKNPTAFYLCASSPQADRYTFGSGTRLTVV.

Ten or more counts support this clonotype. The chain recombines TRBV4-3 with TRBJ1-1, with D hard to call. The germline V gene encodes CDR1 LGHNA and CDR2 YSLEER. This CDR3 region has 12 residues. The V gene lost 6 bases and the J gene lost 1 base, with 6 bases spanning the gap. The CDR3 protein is CASSRQNTEAFF. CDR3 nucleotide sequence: TGCGCCAGCAGTAGGCAGAACACTGAAGCTTTCTTT.

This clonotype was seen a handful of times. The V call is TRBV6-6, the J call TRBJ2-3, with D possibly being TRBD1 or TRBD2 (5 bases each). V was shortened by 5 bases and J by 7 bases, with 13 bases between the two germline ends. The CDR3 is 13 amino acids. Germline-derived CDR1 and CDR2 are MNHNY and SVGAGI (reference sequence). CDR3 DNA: TGTGCCAGCAGTCTTGGGACCCATTATACGCAGTATTTT. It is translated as CASSLGTHYTQYF.

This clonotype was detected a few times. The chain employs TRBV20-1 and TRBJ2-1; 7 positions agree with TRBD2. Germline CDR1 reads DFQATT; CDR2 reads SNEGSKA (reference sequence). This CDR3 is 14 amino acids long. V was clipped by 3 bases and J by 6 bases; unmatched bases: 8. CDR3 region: CSASFGGSPNEQFF. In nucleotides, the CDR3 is TGCAGTGCTAGCTTCGGGGGGAGCCCCAATGAGCAGTTCTTC.

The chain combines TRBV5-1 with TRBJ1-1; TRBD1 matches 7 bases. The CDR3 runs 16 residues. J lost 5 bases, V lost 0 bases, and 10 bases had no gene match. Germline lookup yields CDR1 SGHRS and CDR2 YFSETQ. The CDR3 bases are TGCGCCAGCAGCTTGGCTACCGGACAGGTCAGGACTGAAGCTTTCTTT. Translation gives CASSLATGQVRTEAFF.

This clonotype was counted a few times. CDR3 sequence (DNA): TGCAGTGCTAGCGAGATTGGGGGGAACAATGAGCAGTTCTTC. It translates to CSASEIGGNNEQFF. V and J are TRBV20-1 and TRBJ2-1; maybe TRBD2 (6 bases). CDR1 DFQATT and CDR2 SNEGSKA come from the germline V gene (reference sequence). The CDR3 runs 14 residues. Trimming shortened V by 3 bases and J by 5 bases, and 14 bases separated the two germline ends.

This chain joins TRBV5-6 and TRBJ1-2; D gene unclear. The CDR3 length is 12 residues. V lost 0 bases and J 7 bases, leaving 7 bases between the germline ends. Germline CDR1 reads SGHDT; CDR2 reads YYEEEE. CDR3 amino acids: CASSLGRVGYTF. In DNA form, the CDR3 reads TGTGCCAGCAGCTTGGGACGGGTTGGCTACACCTTC.

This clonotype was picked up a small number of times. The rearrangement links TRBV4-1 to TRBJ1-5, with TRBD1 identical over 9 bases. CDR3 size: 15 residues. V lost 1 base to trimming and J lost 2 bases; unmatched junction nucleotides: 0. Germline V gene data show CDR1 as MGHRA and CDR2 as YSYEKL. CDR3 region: CASSQGTGGNQPQHF. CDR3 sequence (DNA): TGCGCCAGCAGCCAAGGGACAGGGGGCAATCAGCCCCAGCATTTT.

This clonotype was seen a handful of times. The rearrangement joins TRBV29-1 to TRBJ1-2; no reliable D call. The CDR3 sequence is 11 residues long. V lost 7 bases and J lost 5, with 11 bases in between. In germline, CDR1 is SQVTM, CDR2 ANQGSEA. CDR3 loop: CSAEAGYGYTF. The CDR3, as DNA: TGCAGCGCCGAGGCCGGATATGGCTACACCTTC.

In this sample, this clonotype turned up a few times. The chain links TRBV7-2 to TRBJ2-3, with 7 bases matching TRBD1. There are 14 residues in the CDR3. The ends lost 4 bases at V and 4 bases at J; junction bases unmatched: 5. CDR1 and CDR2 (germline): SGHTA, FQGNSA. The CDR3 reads CASSSGQQADTQYF. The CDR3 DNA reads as TGTGCCAGCAGCTCGGGACAGCAGGCAGATACGCAGTATTTT.

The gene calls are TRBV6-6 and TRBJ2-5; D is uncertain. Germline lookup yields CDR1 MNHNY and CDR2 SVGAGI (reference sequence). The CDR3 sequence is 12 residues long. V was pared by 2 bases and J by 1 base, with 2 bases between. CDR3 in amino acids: CASSYPQETQYF. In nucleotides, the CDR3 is TGTGCCAGCAGTTACCCCCAAGAGACCCAGTACTTC.

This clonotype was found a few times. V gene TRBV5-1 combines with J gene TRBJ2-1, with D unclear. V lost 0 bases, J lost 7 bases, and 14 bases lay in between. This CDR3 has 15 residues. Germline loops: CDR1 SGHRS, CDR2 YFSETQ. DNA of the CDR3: TGCGCCAGCAGCTTGGCTCCGGACGTCGTTAATGAGCAGTTCTTC. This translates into CASSLAPDVVNEQFF.

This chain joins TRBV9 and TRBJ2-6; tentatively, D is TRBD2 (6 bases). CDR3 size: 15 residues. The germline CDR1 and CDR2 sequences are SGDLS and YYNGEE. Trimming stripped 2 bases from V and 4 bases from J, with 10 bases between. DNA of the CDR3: TGTGCCAGCAGCGTCCTAACTAGCGGGGCCAACGTCCTGACTTTC. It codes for CASSVLTSGANVLTF.

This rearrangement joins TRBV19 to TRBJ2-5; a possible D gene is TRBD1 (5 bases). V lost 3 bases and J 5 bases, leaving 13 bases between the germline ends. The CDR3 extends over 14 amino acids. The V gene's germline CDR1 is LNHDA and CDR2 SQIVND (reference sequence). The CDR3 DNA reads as TGTGCCAGTAGTATGGCCAGGGCAGGGGAGACCCAGTACTTC. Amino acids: CASSMARAGETQYF.

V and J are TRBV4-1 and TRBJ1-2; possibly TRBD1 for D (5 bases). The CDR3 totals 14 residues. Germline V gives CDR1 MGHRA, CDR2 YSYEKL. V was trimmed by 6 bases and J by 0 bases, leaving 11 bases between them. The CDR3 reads CASRPTVTNYGYTF. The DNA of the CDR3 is TGCGCCAGCAGGCCGACAGTGACTAACTATGGCTACACCTTC.

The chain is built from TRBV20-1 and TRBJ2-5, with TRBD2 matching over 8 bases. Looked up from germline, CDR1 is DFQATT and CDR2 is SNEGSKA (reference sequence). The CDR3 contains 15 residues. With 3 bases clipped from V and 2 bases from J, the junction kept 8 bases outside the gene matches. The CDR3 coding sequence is TGCAGTGCTAGGAGAGGAGGGACTAGTCAAGAGACCCAGTACTTC. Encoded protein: CSARRGGTSQETQYF.

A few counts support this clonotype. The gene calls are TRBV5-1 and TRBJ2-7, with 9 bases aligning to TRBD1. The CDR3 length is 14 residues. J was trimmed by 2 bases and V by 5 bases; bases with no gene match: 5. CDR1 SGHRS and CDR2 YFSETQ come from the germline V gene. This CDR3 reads CASRGTGNTYEQYF. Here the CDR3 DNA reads TGCGCCAGCAGAGGGACAGGGAATACCTACGAGCAGTACTTC.

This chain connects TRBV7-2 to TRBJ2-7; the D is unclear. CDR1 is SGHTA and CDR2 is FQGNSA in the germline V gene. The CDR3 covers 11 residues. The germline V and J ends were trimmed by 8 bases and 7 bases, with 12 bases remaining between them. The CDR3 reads CASGQLGEQYF. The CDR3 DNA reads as TGTGCCAGCGGGCAGCTGGGAGAGCAGTACTTC.

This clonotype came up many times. As DNA, the CDR3 is TGCAGTGCCAGAACAGCTAACTATGGCTACACCTTC. This translates into CSARTANYGYTF. The chain combines TRBV20-1 with TRBJ1-2; D gene uncertain. The CDR3 runs 12 residues. Germline V gene lookup returns CDR1 DFQATT and CDR2 SNEGSKA (reference sequence). Trimming took off 6 bases at V and 0 bases at J, with 8 bases between the two ends.

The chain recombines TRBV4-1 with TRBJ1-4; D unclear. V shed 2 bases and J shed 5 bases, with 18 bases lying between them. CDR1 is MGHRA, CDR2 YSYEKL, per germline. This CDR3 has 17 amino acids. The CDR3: CASSQRPRVQTNEKLFF. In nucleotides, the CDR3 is TGCGCCAGCAGCCAACGACCGCGGGTCCAGACCAATGAAAAACTGTTTTTT.

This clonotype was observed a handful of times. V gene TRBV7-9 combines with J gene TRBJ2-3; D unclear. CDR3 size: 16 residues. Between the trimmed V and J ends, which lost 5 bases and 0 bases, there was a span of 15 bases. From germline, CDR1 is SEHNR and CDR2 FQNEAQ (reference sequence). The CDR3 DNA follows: TGTGCCAGCAGCGACCTTGCGGTACCTAGCACAGATACGCAGTATTTT. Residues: CASSDLAVPSTDTQYF.

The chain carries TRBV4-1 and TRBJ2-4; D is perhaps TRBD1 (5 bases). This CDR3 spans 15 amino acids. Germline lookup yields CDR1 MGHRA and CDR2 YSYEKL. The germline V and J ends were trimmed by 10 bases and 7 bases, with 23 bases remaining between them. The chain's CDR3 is CATAVGAAEVNIQYF. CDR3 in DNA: TGCGCCACGGCCGTAGGGGCAGCCGAGGTTAACATTCAGTACTTC.

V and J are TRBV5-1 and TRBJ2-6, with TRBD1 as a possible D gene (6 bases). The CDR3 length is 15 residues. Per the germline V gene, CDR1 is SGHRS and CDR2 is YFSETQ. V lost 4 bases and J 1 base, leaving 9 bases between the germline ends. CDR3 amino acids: CASSITGSGANVLTF. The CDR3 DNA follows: TGCGCCAGCAGCATCACAGGGTCTGGGGCCAACGTCCTGACTTTC.